What follows is one TCR beta chain and its context. Using immunoSEQ multiplex PCR, the repertoire was profiled, and TCRdb retains in-frame clones only, with some absent. The sample contains roughly 110,000 clones, about 87% of which appear only once. The source of the sample is a study of blood T cell repertoires in COVID-19. In germline, CDR1 is SGHVS, CDR2 FQNEAQ. V shed 5 bases, J shed 4 bases, and the junction held 5 bases outside the gene matches. This CDR3 is 16 amino acids long. This TCR was recovered from a man aged 45 to 65 with active or convalescent COVID-19. J is TRBJ2-3 and V is TRBV7-8, with 14 bases that match TRBD2. Sequencing was carried out using peripheral blood. CDR3 nucleotides: TGTGCCAGCAGCCTTGGGACTAGCGGGAGAGCAGATACGCAGTATTTT. Translating gives CASSLGTSGRADTQYF.